Below are 30 T cell receptor beta chains sequenced from a single sample in a study of immune evolution from preneoplasia to lung adenocarcinoma. Clones were sequenced by immunoSEQ multiplex PCR, and TCRdb holds only the in-frame ones, with some missing. The sample holds about 5,000 clones, roughly 85% seen once. Source material: FFPE minimally invasive lung adenocarcinoma tissue. These TCRs come from a person aged 60-80 years with lung adenocarcinoma.

CDR3: CASSGYRVLDEQYF. CDR3 bases: TGTGCCAGCAGTGGATACAGGGTTTTGGACGAGCAGTACTTC. The V and J genes are TRBV2 and TRBJ2-7; a possible D gene is TRBD1 (6 bases). V was cut by 4 bases and J by 5 bases, with 15 bases left in between. The length of the CDR3 is 14 residues. Germline lookup yields CDR1 SNHLY and CDR2 FYNNEI.

The rearrangement joins TRBV11-2 to TRBJ2-4; TRBD1 aligns across 8 bases. The trim removed 4 bases at V and 2 bases at J, leaving 4 bases unmatched. Germline values: CDR1 SGHAT, CDR2 FQNNGV. The CDR3 length is 15 residues. The CDR3 bases are TGTGCCAGCAGCTCGCGACAGGGGACCAAAAACATTCAGTACTTC. Its protein product is CASSSRQGTKNIQYF. Complete variable domain (other parts from reference TRBV11-2 and TRBJ2-4): EAGVAQSPRYKIIEKRQSVAFWCNPISGHATLYWYQQILGQGPKLLIQFQNNGVVDDSQLPKDRFSAERLKGVDSTLKIQPAKLEDSAVYLCASSSRQGTKNIQYFGAGTRLSVL.

This chain connects TRBV10-3 to TRBJ1-3; TRBD1 matches 7 bases. The V gene's germline CDR1 is ENHRY and CDR2 SYGVKD. After removal of 10 bases from V and 0 bases from J, the junction contained 6 bases not matched to a gene. This CDR3 contains 14 residues. In DNA, the CDR3 is TGTGCCACCCTACAGGGGACCTCTGGAAACACCATATATTTT. This encodes CATLQGTSGNTIYF.

CDR3 residues: CAISPGTSSYEQYF. DNA for the CDR3: TGTGCCATCAGCCCCGGGACCTCTTCGTACGAGCAGTACTTC. The rearrangement joins TRBV10-3 to TRBJ2-7; perhaps D is TRBD1 or TRBD2 (5 bases each). The CDR3 consists of 14 residues. CDR1 ENHRY and CDR2 SYGVKD come from the germline V gene. V dropped 6 bases and J dropped 4 bases, with 16 bases sitting between them.

This clone has only a few counts. The chain has TRBV6-5 and TRBJ2-2; 7 nucleotides match TRBD1. The CDR3 is 14 residues long. Trimming cost V 3 bases and J 12 bases; bases outside gene matches: 10. The V gene's germline CDR1 is MNHEY and CDR2 SVGAGI. The CDR3 DNA reads TGTGCCAGCAGTTATCGAACAGGGGCGGTAAAGCTGTTTTTT. Translated, it gives CASSYRTGAVKLFF.

The chain couples TRBV10-3 to TRBJ1-6; no definite D call. V dropped 2 bases and J dropped 0 bases, with 11 bases sitting between them. The CDR3 contains 17 residues. Germline values: CDR1 ENHRY, CDR2 SYGVKD. The CDR3 coding sequence is TGTGCCATCAGTGAGATAGACCGGAGCTCCTATAATTCACCCCTCCACTTT. Translated: CAISEIDRSSYNSPLHF.

The chain recombines TRBV6-4 with TRBJ2-1; D call uncertain. From germline, CDR1 is MRHNA and CDR2 SNTAGT. Deletions cut 5 bases from V and 0 bases from J, with 5 bases between. The CDR3 consists of 13 residues. CDR3 amino acids: CASSSNSYNEQFF. The CDR3 region has the DNA TGTGCCAGCAGTAGCAACTCCTACAATGAGCAGTTCTTC.

The genes are TRBV4-3 and TRBJ1-4; tentative D call: TRBD1 (6 bases). Germline CDR1 and CDR2: LGHNA and YSLEER. The CDR3 is 19 amino acids. V shed 0 bases and J shed 1 base, with 18 bases lying between them. The CDR3 loop reads CASSQDRVGGGGTNEKLFF. The CDR3 region has the DNA TGCGCCAGCAGCCAAGATCGGGTTGGAGGGGGAGGAACTAATGAAAAACTGTTTTTT.

This chain connects TRBV7-9 to TRBJ2-4, with 7 bases matching TRBD1. The CDR3 totals 14 residues. The germline gives CDR1 SEHNR, CDR2 FQNEAQ (reference sequence). Losses at the gene ends were 5 bases for V and 5 bases for J; bases not matched to a gene: 6. CDR3: CASSPPGQQNIQYF. The CDR3 nucleotides read TGTGCCAGCAGCCCCCCGGGACAGCAAAACATTCAGTACTTC.

CDR3 loop: CASSKENPRQARGNQPQHF. CDR3 nucleotide sequence: TGTGCCAGCAGCAAAGAGAACCCCAGACAGGCCAGGGGCAATCAGCCCCAGCATTTT. V and J are TRBV21-1 and TRBJ1-5; whether TRBD1, the table's D call, matches the DNA was not checked. TRBV21-1 is marked as a pseudogene. The CDR3 length is 19 residues.

The chain carries TRBV10-2 and TRBJ2-7; perhaps TRBD1 as D (5 bases). The CDR3 totals 12 residues. V was clipped by 6 bases and J by 4 bases, with 10 bases between them. Germline CDR1 and CDR2: WSHSY and SAAADI. The CDR3 nucleotides are TGCGCCAGCAGGTTACAGGTTTACGAGCAGTACTTC. It yields the protein CASRLQVYEQYF.

V usage is TRBV5-1 and J usage is TRBJ1-1, with D perhaps matching TRBD1 (5 bases). The CDR3 contains 13 residues. Trimming shortened V by 4 bases and J by 1 base, and 8 bases separated the two germline ends. Germline V gives CDR1 SGHRS, CDR2 YFSETQ. DNA for the CDR3: TGCGCCAGCAGCATCACAGGGAACACTGAAGCTTTCTTT. It codes for CASSITGNTEAFF.

The chain employs TRBV7-3 and TRBJ2-1; D is unclear. Germline assignment: CDR1 SGHTA and CDR2 FQGTGA. With 5 bases removed from V and 4 bases from J, the gap between germline ends came to 9 bases. This CDR3 region has 13 residues. For the CDR3, the DNA is TGTGCCAGCAGCGCGAGAGGTTACAATGAGCAGTTCTTC. Amino acid sequence: CASSARGYNEQFF.

The chain joins TRBV28 to TRBJ1-2, with 8 bases aligning to TRBD1. The trim removed 3 bases at V and 3 bases at J, leaving 9 bases unmatched. The CDR3 runs 16 residues. From germline, CDR1 is MDHEN and CDR2 SYDVKM. CDR3 loop: CASSFSPGQAYYGYTF. The CDR3 nucleotides read TGTGCCAGCAGTTTCTCCCCGGGACAGGCTTACTATGGCTACACCTTC.

The V call is TRBV27, the J call TRBJ1-5; D may be TRBD1 (5 bases). The CDR3 spans 12 residues. V was cut by 3 bases and J by 9 bases, with 9 bases left in between. Germline loops: CDR1 MNHEY, CDR2 SMNVEV (reference sequence). DNA of the CDR3: TGTGCCAGCAGTTTTACCGGGGGGCCCCAGCATTTT. Amino acid sequence: CASSFTGGPQHF.

CDR3 region: CSVTGQSTDTQYF. The CDR3 DNA reads as TGCAGCGTTACTGGACAGAGCACAGATACGCAGTATTTT. The rearrangement uses TRBV29-1 and TRBJ2-3, with D maybe TRBD1 (6 bases). The germline V gene encodes CDR1 SQVTM and CDR2 ANQGSEA. The V gene lost 5 bases and the J gene lost 0 bases, with 9 bases spanning the gap. The CDR3 has 13 residues.

The J gene is TRBJ2-1, the V gene TRBV4-2; D is ambiguous. This CDR3 contains 14 residues. The V gene's germline CDR1 is LGHNA and CDR2 YNFKEQ. V was clipped by 0 bases and J by 10 bases, with 13 bases between them. CDR3 sequence (DNA): TGTGCCAGCAGCCAAGACCGGACCCCCGAAGAGCAGTTCTTC. Translated, it gives CASSQDRTPEEQFF.

This clone was recorded once. The CDR3 spells CASSISGGANEQFF. The CDR3 DNA reads TGTGCCAGCAGTATTAGCGGGGGGGCTAATGAGCAGTTCTTC. This rearrangement joins TRBV27 to TRBJ2-1, with TRBD2 identical over 11 bases. The germline gives CDR1 MNHEY, CDR2 SMNVEV (reference sequence). The CDR3 runs 14 residues. V shed 5 bases, J shed 7 bases, and the junction held 4 bases outside the gene matches.

V and J are TRBV5-1 and TRBJ1-5, with 8 bases fitting TRBD1. This CDR3 spans 15 amino acids. V was clipped by 0 bases and J by 4 bases; unmatched bases: 3. Germline CDR1 and CDR2: SGHRS and YFSETQ. The CDR3 nucleotides are TGCGCCAGCAGCTTGGGGACAGGGACGAATCAGCCCCAGCATTTT. Translated: CASSLGTGTNQPQHF.

This clone was seen a single time. This chain joins TRBV28 and TRBJ2-2; 9 bases agree with TRBD2. The CDR3 covers 15 residues. Germline V lookup: CDR1 MDHEN, CDR2 SYDVKM. The CDR3 is CVVASGIPNTGELFF. CDR3 DNA sequence: TGTGTAGTCGCTAGCGGGATCCCGAACACCGGGGAGCTGTTTTTT.

The CDR3 DNA reads as TGTGCCAGCAGCGAGAGCGGGAGCACAGATACGCAGTATTTT. It specifies CASSESGSTDTQYF. The rearrangement uses TRBV9 and TRBJ2-3; D might be TRBD2 (6 bases). CDR3 length equals 14 residues. Trimming left V 3 bases short and J 0 bases short, with 8 bases between. The germline CDR1 and CDR2 sequences are SGDLS and YYNGEE.

The genes are TRBV10-3 and TRBJ2-1; 11 nucleotides line up with TRBD2. The trim removed 0 bases at V and 1 base at J, leaving 8 bases unmatched. Looked up from germline, CDR1 is ENHRY and CDR2 is SYGVKD. This CDR3 is built from 19 residues. CDR3 sequence reads: CAISESRIAGGPSYNEQFF. CDR3 bases: TGTGCCATCAGTGAGTCGAGAATAGCGGGAGGGCCGTCCTACAATGAGCAGTTCTTC.

The V call is TRBV30, the J call TRBJ2-2; a weak D match, TRBD1 (5 bases). Germline CDR1 and CDR2: GTSNPN and SVGIG (reference sequence). The CDR3 consists of 15 residues. V lost 0 bases to trimming and J lost 2 bases, with 10 bases between them. CDR3 nucleotide sequence: TGTGCCTGGAGTGTATTAGGGGCCAACACCGGGGAGCTGTTTTTT. Translated, it gives CAWSVLGANTGELFF.

The V and J genes are TRBV2 and TRBJ2-3, with 11 nucleotides matching TRBD2. The CDR3 length is 18 residues. Germline-derived CDR1 and CDR2 are SNHLY and FYNNEI. V gave up 4 bases and J gave up 0 bases; unmatched junction bases: 9. The CDR3 bases are TGTGCCAGCAGTGGAAAGGGACTAGCGGTCCTCAGCACAGATACGCAGTATTTT. Protein: CASSGKGLAVLSTDTQYF.

This clone was counted a single time. The V call is TRBV28, the J call TRBJ2-7; D ambiguous. Germline CDR1 MDHEN, CDR2 SYDVKM. Deletions cut 8 bases from V and 7 bases from J, with 9 bases between. This CDR3 region has 10 residues. The CDR3 region is CASGDLEQYF. The CDR3, as DNA: TGTGCCAGCGGTGACCTGGAGCAGTACTTC.

This clone was recorded once. V usage is TRBV14 and J usage is TRBJ2-7, with D perhaps given as TRBD1 or TRBD2 (5 bases each). Germline CDR1 SGHDN, CDR2 FVKESK. Trimming pared 1 base from V and 4 bases from J, leaving 5 bases between. The CDR3 has 12 residues. The CDR3 is CASSQGGYEQYF. The CDR3, as DNA: TGTGCCAGCAGCCAAGGGGGGTACGAGCAGTACTTC.

CDR3 loop: CASSQGTSGRGTDTQYF. The DNA of the CDR3 is TGTGCCAGCAGCCAAGGGACTAGCGGGAGAGGCACAGATACGCAGTATTTT. The rearrangement links TRBV4-2 to TRBJ2-3; 13 bases match TRBD2. V trimming: 1 base; J trimming: 1 base; junction bases outside the gene matches: 2. CDR3 length equals 17 residues. Germline values: CDR1 LGHNA, CDR2 YNFKEQ.

The gene calls are TRBV27 and TRBJ2-5; no clear D gene. The CDR3 spans 11 residues. Germline CDR1 is MNHEY and CDR2 is SMNVEV (reference sequence). V was shortened by 6 bases and J by 5 bases, with 7 bases between the two germline ends. The CDR3 bases are TGTGCCAGCAGGGACCGGGAGACCCAGTACTTC. Protein: CASRDRETQYF.

The V gene is TRBV5-6, the J gene TRBJ2-7, with D hard to call. The CDR3 spans 17 residues. The germline CDR1 and CDR2 sequences are SGHDT and YYEEEE. V was trimmed by 1 base and J by 2 bases, leaving 19 bases between them. CDR3 sequence (DNA): TGTGCCAGCAGCTTGAAGAGGATTATCTCCGGCGCCTACGAGCAGTACTTC. It is translated as CASSLKRIISGAYEQYF. Full variable domain (outside the CDR3, taken from reference TRBV5-6 and TRBJ2-7): DAGVTQSPTHLIKTRGQQVTLRCSPKSGHDTVSWYQQALGQGPQFIFQYYEEEERQRGNFPDRFSGHQFPNYSSELNVNALLLGDSALYLCASSLKRIISGAYEQYFGPGTRLTVT.

CDR3: CASSLRQHTEAFF. As DNA, the CDR3 is TGTGCCAGCAGTTTAAGGCAGCACACTGAAGCTTTCTTT. The chain uses TRBV27 and TRBJ1-1; no reliable D call. Looked up from germline, CDR1 is MNHEY and CDR2 is SMNVEV (reference sequence). V was shortened by 2 bases and J by 3 bases, with 7 bases between the two germline ends. This CDR3 contains 13 residues.